A selection of T cell receptor beta chains follows, all from one sample in a study of shared clonotypes between healthy human individuals. The method was immunoSEQ multiplex PCR; TCRdb's version includes in-frame clones alone and lacks a portion of them. The sample yields some 1.4 million clones, roughly 97% seen once. Input material: naive CD4+ T cells sorted from blood. These receptors all stem from a man aged 30 to 45 in good health. CDR3s include the opening cysteine and the closing phenylalanine or tryptophan.

v_call	j_call	cdr3_length	cdr3_aa
TRBV7-8	TRBJ1-5	14	CASAKAFSNQPQHF
TRBV5-4	TRBJ1-2	15	CASSSPTGGFVGYTF
TRBV11-2	TRBJ2-1	11	CASSYRGEQFF
TRBV6-1	TRBJ1-3	17	CASSEFPATDSGNTIYF
TRBV7-9	TRBJ2-1	13	CATSGFAGYEQFF
TRBV7-2	TRBJ1-5	14	CASSFTGVHQPQHF
TRBV7-2	TRBJ2-2	14	CASSPTGRLIKLFF
TRBV27	TRBJ1-5	18	CASRSQGLPYRSNQPQHF
TRBV7-2	TRBJ2-7	16	CASSLDRTGWSYEQYF
TRBV4-1	TRBJ2-7	13	CASSHLQRYEQYF
TRBV7-2	TRBJ2-1	18	CASSFVFWAQAGYNEQFF
TRBV10-1	TRBJ1-1	13	CASSGPGWTEAFF
TRBV28	TRBJ2-1	11	CASSKHNEQFF
TRBV5-1	TRBJ2-3	15	CASSLSVRETDTQYF
TRBV2	TRBJ2-3	12	CASSETGDTQYF
TRBV5-1	TRBJ1-2	14	CASSLSEGAYGYTF
TRBV18	TRBJ2-3	14	CASSPQPNTDTQYF
TRBV6-6	TRBJ2-7	15	CASSITGGAFYEQYF
TRBV7-9	TRBJ2-3	14	CASSLLDSTDTQYF
TRBV28	TRBJ1-5	15	CASSLRPFGNQPQHF
TRBV11-3	TRBJ2-1	16	CASSSLTSGIGNEQFF
TRBV18	TRBJ1-1	12	CASSPGHAEAFF
TRBV9	TRBJ2-2	15	CASSVAGNTAGELFF
TRBV2	TRBJ1-5	14	CASSGRHSNQPQHF
TRBV5-1	TRBJ2-2	16	CASSSGGGPYTGELFF
TRBV9	TRBJ2-3	17	CASSVGVSLANTDTQYF
TRBV28	TRBJ1-3	14	CASSSPPGGNTIYF